This T cell receptor beta chain derives from a study of blood T cell repertoires in COVID-19. Trimming took 4 bases from V and 2 from J; bases not matched to a gene: 11. The CDR3 runs to 19 residues. As originally analysed: Amplification from reference gene primers served as the basis for estimated nucleated cell counts. The protocol was immunoSEQ multiplex PCR, while the TCRdb copy is restricted to in-frame clones and leaves out a portion. The V and J calls and the clone size are those of that table, but D and trimming were determined from the DNA. The data hold 260,000 or so clones, with about four fifths observed a single time.

This TCR was recovered from a woman older than 75 with COVID-19, enrolled during active disease. Sequenced input: peripheral blood. The chain employs TRBV6-7 and TRBJ2-3; 14 bases map to TRBD2. TRBV6-7 is an ORF, with its function uncertain. In DNA form, the CDR3 reads TGTGCCAGCAGTTCGCGACTAGCGGGAGGGCCGCCCCCCACAGATACGCAGTATTTT. Translating it yields CASSSRLAGGPPPTDTQYF.